The clone carrying this TCR beta chain came up a few times. CDR3 length: 13 amino acids. The germline gives CDR1 LNHDA, CDR2 SQIVND (reference sequence). V was shortened by 3 bases and J by 4 bases, with 9 bases between the two germline ends. The data stem from a study of blood T cell repertoires in COVID-19. Study-wide context: The cDNA or gDNA used as material had been derived from T cells, B-cell-depleted T cells, or PBMCs.

TCRdb's table, derived via immunoSEQ multiplex PCR, lists solely in-frame clones and lacks some. The table includes under 200,000 clones, around 86% detected once. The rearrangement uses TRBV19 and TRBJ1-2; no clear D gene. This TCR was recovered from an elderly woman in a cohort sampled during active or convalescent COVID-19. Sequencing input: peripheral blood. This CDR3 is CASSIRRSYGYTF. As DNA, the CDR3 is TGTGCCAGTAGTATCCGTAGGAGCTATGGCTACACCTTC.